The 5 T cell receptor beta chains reported below all come from one sample, sequenced in a study of response to subunit inactivated influenza vaccine. TCRdb called the RT-PCR reads again in MiXCR, with one record for every CDR3 protein. The repertoire holds approximately 520,000 distinct CDR3 sequences, with 25% as singletons. The input for sequencing was CD4+ T cells sorted from PBMCs, taken 5 to 6 days after vaccination. These receptors were collected from a man in his fifties who received an inactivated influenza vaccine.

This clonotype turned up a few times. CDR3 loop: CASSSGILARSGELFF. CDR3 coding DNA: TGTGCCAGCAGCTCAGGGATACTAGCGAGAAGCGGGGAGCTGTTTTTT. V is TRBV7-9 and J is TRBJ2-2, with 7 bases matching TRBD2. V lost 4 bases and J lost 7; bases outside the gene matches: 12. CDR3 length: 16 amino acids. Germline V CDR1 and CDR2: SEHNR, FQNEAQ (reference sequence).

This chain's CDR3 is CASSQGVPGQGRNEQFF. In nucleotides, the CDR3 is TGTGCCAGCAGCCAAGGGGTGCCGGGACAGGGGCGCAATGAGCAGTTCTTC. The rearrangement uses TRBV11-1 and TRBJ2-1, with TRBD1 matching 10 bases. The CDR3 has 17 amino acids. Losses at the gene ends were 5 bases for V and 6 bases for J; bases not matched to a gene: 13. Germline CDR1 reads SGHAT; CDR2 reads FQDESV (reference sequence).

The table lists this clonotype with a few counts. The J gene is TRBJ2-6, the V gene TRBV3-1; 9 bases are a match to TRBD1. The CDR3 spans 17 residues. V lost 1 base and J lost 2; bases outside the gene matches: 3. The germline gives CDR1 LGHDT, CDR2 YNNKEL (reference sequence). CDR3 nucleotide sequence: TGTGCCAGCAGCCAAGGGACAGGGGTTGCTGGGGCCAACGTCCTGACTTTC. It specifies CASSQGTGVAGANVLTF.

This clonotype was found many times. This rearrangement joins TRBV14 to TRBJ2-3; D not resolved. The V gene's germline CDR1 is SGHDN and CDR2 FVKESK. The CDR3 runs to 11 residues. The V and J ends lost 5 bases and 7 bases respectively, with 7 bases between them. The CDR3 region is CASSSEYTQYF. The CDR3 DNA reads as TGTGCCAGCAGCTCGGAGTATACGCAGTATTTT.

The chain uses TRBV25-1 and TRBJ2-2; D call uncertain. CDR1 and CDR2 (germline): MGHDK, SYGVNS. The CDR3 has 15 residues. V gave up 6 bases and J gave up 0 bases, with 11 bases separating them. CDR3 DNA: TGTGCCAGCAGAAGCGTGACCCCGAACACCGGGGAGCTGTTTTTT. This encodes CASRSVTPNTGELFF.